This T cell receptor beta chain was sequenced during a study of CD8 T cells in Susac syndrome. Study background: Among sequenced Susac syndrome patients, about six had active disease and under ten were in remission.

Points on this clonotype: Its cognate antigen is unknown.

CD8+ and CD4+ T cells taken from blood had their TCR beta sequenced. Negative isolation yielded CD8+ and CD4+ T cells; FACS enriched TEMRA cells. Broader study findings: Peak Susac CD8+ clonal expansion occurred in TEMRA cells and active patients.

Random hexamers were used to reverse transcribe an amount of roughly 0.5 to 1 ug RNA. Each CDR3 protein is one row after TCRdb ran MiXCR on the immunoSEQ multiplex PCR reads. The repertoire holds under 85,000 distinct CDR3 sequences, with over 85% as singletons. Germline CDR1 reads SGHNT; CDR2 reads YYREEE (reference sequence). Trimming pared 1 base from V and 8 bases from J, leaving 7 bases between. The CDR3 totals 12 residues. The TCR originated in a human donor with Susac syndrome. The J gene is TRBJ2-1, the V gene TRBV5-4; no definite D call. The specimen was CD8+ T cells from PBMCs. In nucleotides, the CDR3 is TGTGCCAGCAGCTTGAAGGGTGATGAGCAGTTCTTC. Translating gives CASSLKGDEQFF.